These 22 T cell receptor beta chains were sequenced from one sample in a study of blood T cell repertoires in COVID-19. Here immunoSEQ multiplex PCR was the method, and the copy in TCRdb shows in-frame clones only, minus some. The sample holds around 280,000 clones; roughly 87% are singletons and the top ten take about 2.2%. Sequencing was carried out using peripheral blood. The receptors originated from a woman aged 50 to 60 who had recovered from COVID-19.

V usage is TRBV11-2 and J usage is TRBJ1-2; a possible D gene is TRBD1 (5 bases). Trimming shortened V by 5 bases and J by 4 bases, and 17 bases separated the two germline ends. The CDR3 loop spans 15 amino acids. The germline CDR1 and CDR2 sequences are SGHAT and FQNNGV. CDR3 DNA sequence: TGTGCCAGCAGCGCCTTATTGTCCGGGGGCTATGGCTACACCTTC. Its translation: CASSALLSGGYGYTF.

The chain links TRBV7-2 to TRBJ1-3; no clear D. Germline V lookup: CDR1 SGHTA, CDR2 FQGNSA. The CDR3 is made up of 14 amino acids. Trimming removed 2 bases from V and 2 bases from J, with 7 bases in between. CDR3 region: CASSLRETGNTIYF. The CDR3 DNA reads TGTGCCAGCAGCTTACGGGAGACTGGAAACACCATATATTTT.

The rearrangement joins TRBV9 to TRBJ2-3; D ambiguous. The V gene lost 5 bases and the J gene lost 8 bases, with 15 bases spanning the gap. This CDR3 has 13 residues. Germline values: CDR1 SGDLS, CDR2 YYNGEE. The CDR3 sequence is CASSLRLDGTQYF. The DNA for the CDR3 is TGTGCCAGCAGTCTTAGACTTGACGGTACGCAGTATTTT.

The CDR3 sequence is CASSTRTGSETQYF. CDR3 in DNA: TGTGCCAGCAGCACTCGGACAGGGTCAGAGACCCAGTACTTC. The chain combines TRBV7-2 with TRBJ2-5; 8 nucleotides match TRBD1. V lost 5 bases and J lost 4; bases outside the gene matches: 6. Germline CDR1 and CDR2: SGHTA and FQGNSA. This CDR3 region has 14 residues.

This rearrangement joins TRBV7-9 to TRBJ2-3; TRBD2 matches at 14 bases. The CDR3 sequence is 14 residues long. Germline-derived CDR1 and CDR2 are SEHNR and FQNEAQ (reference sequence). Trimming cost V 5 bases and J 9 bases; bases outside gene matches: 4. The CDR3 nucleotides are TGTGCCAGCAGCGGGACTAGCGGGAGCGGGACGCAGTATTTT. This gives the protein CASSGTSGSGTQYF.

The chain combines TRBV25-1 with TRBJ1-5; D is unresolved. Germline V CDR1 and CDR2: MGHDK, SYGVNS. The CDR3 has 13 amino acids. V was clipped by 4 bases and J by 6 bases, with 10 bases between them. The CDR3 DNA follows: TGTGCCAGCAGTGGATACGAGGGTCAGCCCCAGCATTTT. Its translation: CASSGYEGQPQHF.

DNA of the CDR3: TGTGCCAGCAGCGGGGGGAGGGCGCTCTCTGGAAACACCATATATTTT. Its protein is CASSGGRALSGNTIYF. This chain links TRBV5-5 with TRBJ1-3; D perhaps matches TRBD1 (5 bases). CDR1 and CDR2 (germline): SGHKS, YYEKEE (reference sequence). V shed 4 bases and J shed 0 bases, with 14 bases lying between them. This CDR3 is 16 amino acids long.

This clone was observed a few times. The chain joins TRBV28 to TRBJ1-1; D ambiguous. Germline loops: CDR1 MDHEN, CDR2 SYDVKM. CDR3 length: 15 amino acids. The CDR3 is CASFPSSRWNTEAFF. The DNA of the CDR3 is TGTGCTAGCTTCCCATCGAGTCGGTGGAACACTGAAGCTTTCTTT.

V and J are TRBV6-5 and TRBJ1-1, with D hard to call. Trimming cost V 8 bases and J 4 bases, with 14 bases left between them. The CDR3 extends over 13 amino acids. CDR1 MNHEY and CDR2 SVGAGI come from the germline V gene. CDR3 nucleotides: TGTGCCAGCGCTCCGCTGCGAGGCACTGAAGCTTTCTTT. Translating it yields CASAPLRGTEAFF.

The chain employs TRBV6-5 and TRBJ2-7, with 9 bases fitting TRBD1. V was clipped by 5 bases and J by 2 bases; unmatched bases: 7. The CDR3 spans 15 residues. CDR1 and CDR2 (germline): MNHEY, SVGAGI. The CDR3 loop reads CASSMGTGRAYEQYF. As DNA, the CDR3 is TGTGCCAGCAGTATGGGGACAGGGAGGGCCTACGAGCAGTACTTC.

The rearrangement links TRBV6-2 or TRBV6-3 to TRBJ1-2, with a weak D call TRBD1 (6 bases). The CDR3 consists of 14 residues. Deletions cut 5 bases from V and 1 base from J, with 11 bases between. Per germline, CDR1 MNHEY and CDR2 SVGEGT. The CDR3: CASSKDRNNYGYTF. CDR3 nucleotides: TGTGCCAGCAGTAAAGACAGGAATAACTATGGCTACACCTTC.

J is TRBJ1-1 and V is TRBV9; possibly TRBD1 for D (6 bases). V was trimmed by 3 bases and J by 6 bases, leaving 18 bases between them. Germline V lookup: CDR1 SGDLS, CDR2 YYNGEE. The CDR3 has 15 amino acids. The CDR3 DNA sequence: TGTGCCAGCAGCGATGGGGGCTTCCCGGCCGCTGAAGCTTTCTTT. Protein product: CASSDGGFPAAEAFF.

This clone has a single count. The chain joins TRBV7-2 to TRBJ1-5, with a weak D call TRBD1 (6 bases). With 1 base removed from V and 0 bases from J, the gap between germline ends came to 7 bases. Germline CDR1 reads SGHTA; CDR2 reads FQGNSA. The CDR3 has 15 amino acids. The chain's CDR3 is CASSLEDSSNQPQHF. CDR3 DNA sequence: TGTGCCAGCAGCTTAGAGGACAGTAGCAATCAGCCCCAGCATTTT.

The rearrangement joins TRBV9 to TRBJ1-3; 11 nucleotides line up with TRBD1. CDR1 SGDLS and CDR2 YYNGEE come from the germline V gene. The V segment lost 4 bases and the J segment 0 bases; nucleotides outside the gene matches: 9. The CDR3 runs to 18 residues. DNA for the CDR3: TGTGCCAGCAGCCCGGCGGGACAGGGGGTAAACTCTGGAAACACCATATATTTT. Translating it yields CASSPAGQGVNSGNTIYF.

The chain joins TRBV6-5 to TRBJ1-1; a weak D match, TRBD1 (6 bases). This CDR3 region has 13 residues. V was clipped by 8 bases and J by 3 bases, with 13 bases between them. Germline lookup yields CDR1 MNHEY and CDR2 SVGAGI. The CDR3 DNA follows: TGTGCCAGCGGCCTCAACAGGGACACTGAAGCTTTCTTT. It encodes CASGLNRDTEAFF.

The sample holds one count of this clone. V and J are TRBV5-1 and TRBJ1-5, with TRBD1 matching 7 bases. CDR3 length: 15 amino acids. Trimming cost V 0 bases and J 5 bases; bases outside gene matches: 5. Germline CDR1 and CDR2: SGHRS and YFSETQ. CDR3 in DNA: TGCGCCAGCAGCTTGGGGACAGGAAAAGATCAGCCCCAGCATTTT. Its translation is CASSLGTGKDQPQHF.

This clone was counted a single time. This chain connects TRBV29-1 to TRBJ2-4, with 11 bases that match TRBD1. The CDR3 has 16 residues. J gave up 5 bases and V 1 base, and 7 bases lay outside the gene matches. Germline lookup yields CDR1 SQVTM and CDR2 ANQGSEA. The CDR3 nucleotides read TGCAGCGTTGAAGTAGGGACAGGGGGGAACCAAAACATTCAGTACTTC. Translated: CSVEVGTGGNQNIQYF. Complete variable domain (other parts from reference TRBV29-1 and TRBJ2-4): SAVISQKPSRDICQRGTSLTIQCQVDSQVTMMFWYRQQPGQSLTLIATANQGSEATYESGFVIDKFPISRPNLTFSTLTVSNMSPEDSSIYLCSVEVGTGGNQNIQYFGAGTRLSVL.

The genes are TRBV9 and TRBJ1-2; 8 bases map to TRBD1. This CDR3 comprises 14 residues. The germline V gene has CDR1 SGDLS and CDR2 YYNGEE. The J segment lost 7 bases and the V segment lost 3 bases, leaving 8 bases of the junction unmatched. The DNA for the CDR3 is TGTGCCAGCAGCGGATGGACAGGGCCGGGTGGCTACACCTTC. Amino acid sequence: CASSGWTGPGGYTF.

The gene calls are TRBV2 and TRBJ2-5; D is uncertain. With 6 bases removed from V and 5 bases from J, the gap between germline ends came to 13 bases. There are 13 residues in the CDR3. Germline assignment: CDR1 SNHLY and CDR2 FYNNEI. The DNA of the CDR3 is TGTGCCAGCAGCGCCGGTGCGGCGGAGACCCAGTACTTC. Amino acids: CASSAGAAETQYF.

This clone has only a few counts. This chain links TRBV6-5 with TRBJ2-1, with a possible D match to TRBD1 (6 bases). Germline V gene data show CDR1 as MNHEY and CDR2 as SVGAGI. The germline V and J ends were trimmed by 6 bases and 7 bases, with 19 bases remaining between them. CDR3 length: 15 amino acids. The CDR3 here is CASRGDKSQRNEQFF. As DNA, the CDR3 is TGTGCCAGCAGGGGGGACAAGTCCCAAAGGAATGAGCAGTTCTTC.

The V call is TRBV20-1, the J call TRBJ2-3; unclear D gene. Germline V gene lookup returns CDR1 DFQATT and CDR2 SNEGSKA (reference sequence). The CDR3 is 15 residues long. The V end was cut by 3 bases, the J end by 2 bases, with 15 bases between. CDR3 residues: CSASRRLASTDTQYF. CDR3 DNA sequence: TGCAGTGCTAGTCGGCGACTCGCTTCCACAGATACGCAGTATTTT.

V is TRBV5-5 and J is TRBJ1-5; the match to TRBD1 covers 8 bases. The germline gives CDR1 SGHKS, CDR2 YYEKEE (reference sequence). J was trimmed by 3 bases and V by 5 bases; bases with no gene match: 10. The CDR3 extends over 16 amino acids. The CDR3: CASSTRGLADNQPQHF. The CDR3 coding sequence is TGTGCCAGCAGTACCAGGGGGCTAGCGGACAATCAGCCCCAGCATTTT.